This T cell receptor beta chain stems from a study of T-cell reconstitution after alpha-beta-depleted transplantation in children. Using unique molecular identifiers, the investigators prepared the TCRbeta library. MiXCR was run by TCRdb on the PCR reads, yielding one entry per CDR3 protein. The data show 550,000 to 800,000 distinct CDR3 sequences, 10% to 15% seen once. The CDR3 contains 14 residues. Germline CDR1 SEHNR, CDR2 FQNEAQ (reference sequence). V lost 4 bases, J lost 2 bases, and 11 bases lay in between. V gene TRBV7-9 combines with J gene TRBJ2-5; D is undetermined. This sequence was found in a girl aged 2-15 years with congenital amegakaryocytic thrombocytopenia, due to receive a stem cell transplant. Sequenced material: PBMCs, taken before TCRalphabeta/CD19-depleted stem cell transplant. This CDR3 reads CASSSKAPQETQYF. The CDR3 nucleotides read TGTGCCAGCAGCTCGAAAGCGCCGCAAGAGACCCAGTACTTC.